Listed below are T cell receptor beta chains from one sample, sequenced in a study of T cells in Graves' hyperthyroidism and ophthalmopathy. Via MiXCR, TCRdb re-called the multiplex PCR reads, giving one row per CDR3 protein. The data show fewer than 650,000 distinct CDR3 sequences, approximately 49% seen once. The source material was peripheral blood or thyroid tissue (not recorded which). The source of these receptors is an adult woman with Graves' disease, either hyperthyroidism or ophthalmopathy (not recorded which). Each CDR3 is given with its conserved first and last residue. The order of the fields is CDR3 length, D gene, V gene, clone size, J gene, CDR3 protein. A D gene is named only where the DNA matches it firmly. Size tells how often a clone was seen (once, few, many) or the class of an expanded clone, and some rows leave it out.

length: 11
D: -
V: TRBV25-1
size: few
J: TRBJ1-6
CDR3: CASRADSPLHF

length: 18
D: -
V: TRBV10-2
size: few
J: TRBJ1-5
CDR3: CASSEPKHLGGSDQPQHF

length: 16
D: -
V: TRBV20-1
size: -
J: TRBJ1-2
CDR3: CSAPLRDTSGDDGYTF

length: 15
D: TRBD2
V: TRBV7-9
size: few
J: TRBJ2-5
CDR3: CASSYGLAGVETQYF

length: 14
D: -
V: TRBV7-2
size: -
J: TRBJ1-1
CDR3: CASSAWGTNTEAFF

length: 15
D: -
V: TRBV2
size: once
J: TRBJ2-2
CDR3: CASSTQGTNTGELFF

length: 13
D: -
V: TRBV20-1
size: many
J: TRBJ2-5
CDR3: CSARETYQETQYF

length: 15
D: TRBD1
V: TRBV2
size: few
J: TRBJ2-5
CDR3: CATWTGGGNGETQYF

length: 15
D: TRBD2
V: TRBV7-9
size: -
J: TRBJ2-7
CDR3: CASSEAGEAYNEQYF

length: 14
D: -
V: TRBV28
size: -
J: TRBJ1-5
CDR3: CASRQGQYNQPQHF

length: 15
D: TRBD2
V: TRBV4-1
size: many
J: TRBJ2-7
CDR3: CASSQVRLAGAEQYF

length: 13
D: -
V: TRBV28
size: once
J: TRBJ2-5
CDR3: CASSLAGSQPQYF

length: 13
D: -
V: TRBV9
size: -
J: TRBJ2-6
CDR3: CASSTGTINVLTF

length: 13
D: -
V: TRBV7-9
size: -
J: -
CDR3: CASSHGLANEQFF

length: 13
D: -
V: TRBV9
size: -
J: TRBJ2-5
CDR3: CASSGQVQETQYF

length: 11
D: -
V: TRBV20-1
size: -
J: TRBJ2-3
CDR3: CSAQPGDTQYF

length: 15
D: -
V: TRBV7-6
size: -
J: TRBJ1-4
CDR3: CASSRRGGTNEKLFF

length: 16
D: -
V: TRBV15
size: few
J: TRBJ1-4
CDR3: CATSREQTGPNEKLFF

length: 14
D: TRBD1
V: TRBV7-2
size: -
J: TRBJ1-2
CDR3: CASSTTGQGTGYTF

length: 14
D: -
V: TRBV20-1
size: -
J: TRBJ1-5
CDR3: CSATPTGSQETQHF

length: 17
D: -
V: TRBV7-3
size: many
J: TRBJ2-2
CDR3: CASSLGVLPPDTGELFF

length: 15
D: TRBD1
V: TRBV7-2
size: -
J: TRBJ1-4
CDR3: CASSAQGARNEKLFF

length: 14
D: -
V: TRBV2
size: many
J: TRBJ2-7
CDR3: CASRAPRPRYEQYF

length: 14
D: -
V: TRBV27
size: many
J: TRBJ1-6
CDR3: CASRSLEGNSPLHF

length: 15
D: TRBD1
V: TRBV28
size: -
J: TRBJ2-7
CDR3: CASSLIPGQTYEQYF

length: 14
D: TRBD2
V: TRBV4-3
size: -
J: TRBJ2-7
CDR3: CASSQATSAYEQYF

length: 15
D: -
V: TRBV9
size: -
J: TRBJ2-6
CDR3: CASSARVSGANVLTF

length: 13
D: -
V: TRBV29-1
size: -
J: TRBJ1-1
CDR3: CSVVGRKDTEAFF

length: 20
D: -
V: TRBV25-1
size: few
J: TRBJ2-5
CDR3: CASSELQFRVEGRLQETQYF

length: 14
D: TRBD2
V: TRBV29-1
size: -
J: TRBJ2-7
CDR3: CSVEAASGSYEQYF

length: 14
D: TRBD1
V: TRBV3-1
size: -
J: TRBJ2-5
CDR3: CASSHSDRVETQYF

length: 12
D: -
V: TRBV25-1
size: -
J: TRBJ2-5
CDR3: CAPRGDQETQYF

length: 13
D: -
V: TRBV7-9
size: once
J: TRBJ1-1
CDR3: CASSQQRSTEAFF

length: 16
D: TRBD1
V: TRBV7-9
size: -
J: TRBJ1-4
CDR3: CASSLGTGGEGEKLFF

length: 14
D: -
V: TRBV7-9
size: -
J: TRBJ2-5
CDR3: CASSLLTGEETQYF

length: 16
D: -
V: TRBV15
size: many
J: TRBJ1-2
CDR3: CATSRDTRSRGTGYTF

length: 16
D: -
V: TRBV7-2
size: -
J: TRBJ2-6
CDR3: CASSLGGGDGANVLTF

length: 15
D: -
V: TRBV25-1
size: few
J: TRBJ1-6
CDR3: CASSLRGQQNSPLHF

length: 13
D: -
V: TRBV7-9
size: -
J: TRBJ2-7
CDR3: CASRTGGSYEQYF

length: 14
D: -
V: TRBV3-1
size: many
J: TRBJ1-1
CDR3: CASSQDLEGTEAFF

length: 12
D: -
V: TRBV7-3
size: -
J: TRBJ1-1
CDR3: CASSAGGPEAFF

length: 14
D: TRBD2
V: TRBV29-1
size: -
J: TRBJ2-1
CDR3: CSVDVAGVLNEQFF

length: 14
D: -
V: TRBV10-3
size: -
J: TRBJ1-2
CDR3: CARAYTELNYGYTF

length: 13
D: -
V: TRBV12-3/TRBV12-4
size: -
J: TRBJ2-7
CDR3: CASRAPLGAEQYF

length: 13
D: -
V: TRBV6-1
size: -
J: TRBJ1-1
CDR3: CASRLRGSGEAFF